These 15 T cell receptor beta chains were sequenced from one sample in a study of cytomegalovirus exposure and HLA in healthy donors. In the PCR, 60 Vbeta and 13 Jbeta primers were used. Measured with immunoSEQ multiplex PCR; TCRdb has only the in-frame clones, and not every one. Of 150,000 or so clones listed, roughly 80% are singletons. The sample consisted of PBMCs. The receptors were sampled from a woman aged 40 to 55 in good health and CMV-seropositive.

This clone was seen once. The V call is TRBV28, the J call TRBJ2-7; TRBD2 agrees at 10 bases. CDR1 MDHEN and CDR2 SYDVKM come from the germline V gene. The CDR3 is 15 residues long. The V segment lost 4 bases and the J segment 6 bases; nucleotides outside the gene matches: 9. This CDR3 reads CASSSVTSGIGEQYF. Written as DNA, the CDR3 is TGTGCCAGCAGTTCCGTCACTAGCGGGATAGGCGAGCAGTACTTC.

This chain uses TRBV7-8 with TRBJ1-1, with D unresolved. V was shortened by 0 bases and J by 0 bases, with 14 bases between the two germline ends. Germline assignment: CDR1 SGHVS and CDR2 FQNEAQ. This CDR3 is built from 17 residues. The CDR3 bases are TGTGCCAGCAGCTTAGCAGCGGTCGGCAGCCTGAACACTGAAGCTTTCTTT. Its translation: CASSLAAVGSLNTEAFF.

This clone showed up just once. V usage is TRBV29-1 and J usage is TRBJ1-4; unclear D gene. V was cut by 0 bases and J by 5 bases, with 7 bases left in between. Germline-derived CDR1 and CDR2 are SQVTM and ANQGSEA. This CDR3 region has 13 residues. Here the CDR3 reads CSVEEWENEKLFF. The DNA of the CDR3 is TGCAGCGTTGAAGAGTGGGAGAATGAAAAACTGTTTTTT.

The gene calls are TRBV9 and TRBJ2-7; 7 bases line up with TRBD2. V trimming: 4 bases; J trimming: 5 bases; junction bases outside the gene matches: 6. The CDR3 is 13 amino acids. From germline, CDR1 is SGDLS and CDR2 YYNGEE. CDR3 sequence: CASSFGSGNEQYF. For the CDR3, the DNA is TGTGCCAGCAGCTTCGGGAGCGGGAACGAGCAGTACTTC.

This clone showed up just once. The J gene is TRBJ2-5, the V gene TRBV19; possible D gene TRBD1, 5 bases. Per germline, CDR1 LNHDA and CDR2 SQIVND (reference sequence). Trimming cost V 1 base and J 4 bases, with 16 bases left between them. This CDR3 spans 16 amino acids. CDR3 region: CASSIVLRRGGETQYF. In DNA form, the CDR3 reads TGTGCCAGTAGTATAGTGCTTAGAAGGGGTGGAGAGACCCAGTACTTC. The whole variable domain, filled in from reference TRBV19 and TRBJ2-5, reads DGGITQSPKYLFRKEGQNVTLSCEQNLNHDAMYWYRQDPGQGLRLIYYSQIVNDFQKGDIAEGYSVSREKKESFPLTVTSAQKNPTAFYLCASSIVLRRGGETQYFGPGTRLLVL.

CDR3 loop: CASSYSSGRVGELFF. As DNA, the CDR3 is TGTGCCAGCAGTTACTCCAGCGGGAGGGTCGGGGAGCTGTTTTTT. The chain carries TRBV6-5 and TRBJ2-2, with 10 bases identical to TRBD2. The length of the CDR3 is 15 residues. CDR1 and CDR2 (germline): MNHEY, SVGAGI. Trimming cost V 0 bases and J 7 bases; bases outside gene matches: 2.

The chain links TRBV25-1 to TRBJ2-3; perhaps TRBD2 as D (5 bases). CDR1 is MGHDK, CDR2 SYGVNS, per germline. Trimming removed 3 bases at V and 2 bases at J, with 6 bases between. CDR3 length: 13 residues. CDR3 loop: CASSDGVTDTQYF. The CDR3 nucleotides read TGTGCCAGCAGTGACGGGGTCACAGATACGCAGTATTTT.

This clone appeared a few times. The CDR3 DNA sequence: TGTGCCAGTAGTACGGGGTCTTGGGAGCAGTACTTC. It yields the protein CASSTGSWEQYF. V is TRBV19 and J is TRBJ2-7; TRBD2 might be the D (5 bases). The germline V and J ends were trimmed by 4 bases and 7 bases, with 11 bases remaining between them. The CDR3 runs to 12 residues. Germline V gene lookup returns CDR1 LNHDA and CDR2 SQIVND (reference sequence).

This chain links TRBV2 with TRBJ1-2; 7 bases line up with TRBD1. The CDR3 loop spans 12 amino acids. CDR1 and CDR2 from the germline V gene are SNHLY and FYNNEI. V shed 8 bases and J 7 bases; nucleotides not matched to a gene: 7. The CDR3 nucleotides read TGTGCCAGCGACAGGGCGGTTTCTGGCTACACCTTC. Amino acid sequence: CASDRAVSGYTF.

The table lists this clone with a few counts. This chain connects TRBV29-1 to TRBJ2-2; 8 nucleotides line up with TRBD1. The CDR3 spans 15 residues. Germline-derived CDR1 and CDR2 are SQVTM and ANQGSEA. V lost 0 bases to trimming and J lost 7 bases; unmatched junction nucleotides: 7. CDR3 sequence (DNA): TGCAGCGTTGAAGATCACGACAGGGGCAACGGGGAGCTGTTTTTT. Protein sequence: CSVEDHDRGNGELFF.

The rearrangement uses TRBV30 and TRBJ2-3, with TRBD2 matching over 9 bases. The CDR3 sequence is 14 residues long. V lost 2 bases and J lost 3; bases outside the gene matches: 3. Germline V gives CDR1 GTSNPN, CDR2 SVGIG (reference sequence). CDR3 residues: CAWSLGLATDTQYF. The CDR3 DNA follows: TGTGCCTGGAGTTTAGGACTAGCGACAGATACGCAGTATTTT.

About this clone: At one end the junction does not follow the germline gene, possibly because of a read error. V and J are TRBV4-1 and TRBJ2-1; 8 bases map to TRBD2. Germline loops: CDR1 MGHRA, CDR2 YSYEKL. The CDR3 extends over 16 amino acids. The CDR3 spells CASRQGLSGSYNEQFF. The CDR3 bases are TGCGCCAGCAGGCAAGGTCTAAGCGGGAGTTACAATGAGCAGTTCTTC.

The chain carries TRBV6-6 and TRBJ2-7; tentatively, D is TRBD1 (6 bases). V shed 5 bases and J shed 0 bases, with 11 bases lying between them. Germline V gene data show CDR1 as MNHNY and CDR2 as SVGAGI (reference sequence). CDR3 length: 14 residues. CDR3 DNA sequence: TGTGCCAGCAGTGGACGGGACATCTCCTACGAGCAGTACTTC. This gives the protein CASSGRDISYEQYF.

The genes are TRBV20-1 and TRBJ1-1, with D maybe TRBD1 (5 bases). CDR1 and CDR2 (germline): DFQATT, SNEGSKA (reference sequence). This CDR3 is 11 amino acids long. V lost 6 bases to trimming and J lost 3 bases, with 8 bases between them. CDR3 residues: CSALRDTEAFF. CDR3 DNA: TGCAGTGCCCTCAGGGACACTGAAGCTTTCTTT.

The chain recombines TRBV28 with TRBJ2-7, with no clear D. Trimming cost V 6 bases and J 2 bases, with 8 bases left between them. This CDR3 has 12 residues. Germline V gives CDR1 MDHEN, CDR2 SYDVKM. CDR3 coding DNA: TGTGCCAGCAGCCCCTCCCCCTACGAGCAGTACTTC. This translates into CASSPSPYEQYF.